Listed here are 6 T cell receptor beta chains from one sample, sequenced in a study of cytomegalovirus exposure and HLA in healthy donors. Sequencing was performed with immunoSEQ multiplex PCR; in TCRdb, only in-frame clones are kept and a portion is missing. The table lists roughly 200,000 clones, roughly 86% of them singletons. Sequenced: PBMCs. Receptor source: a man younger than 45 in good health and CMV-seropositive.

The gene calls are TRBV11-3 and TRBJ2-7; tentatively, D is TRBD2 (6 bases). Trimming left V 1 base short and J 0 bases short, with 10 bases between. Germline V gives CDR1 SGHNT, CDR2 YENEEA. The CDR3 sequence is 15 residues long. The CDR3 loop reads CASSLGPGGSYEQYF. For the CDR3, the DNA is TGTGCCAGCAGCTTAGGCCCCGGGGGCTCCTACGAGCAGTACTTC.

V usage is TRBV29-1 and J usage is TRBJ2-3; possible D gene TRBD1, 5 bases. CDR1 is SQVTM and CDR2 is ANQGSEA in the germline V gene. Deletions cut 4 bases from V and 4 bases from J, with 9 bases between. CDR3 size: 12 residues. CDR3 sequence (DNA): TGCAGCGTTGTTCAGGGCCCAGATACGCAGTATTTT. Translation gives CSVVQGPDTQYF.

The genes are TRBV2 and TRBJ1-1; 8 nucleotides match TRBD1. V gave up 9 bases and J gave up 4 bases; unmatched junction bases: 7. The CDR3 is 13 amino acids. Germline CDR1 and CDR2: SNHLY and FYNNEI. CDR3 sequence reads: CASIDRGGTEAFF. CDR3 sequence (DNA): TGTGCCAGTATCGACAGGGGTGGCACTGAAGCTTTCTTT.

By proportion, this clone is large. This chain joins TRBV7-3 and TRBJ2-5; D is perhaps TRBD2 (5 bases). Germline lookup yields CDR1 SGHTA and CDR2 FQGTGA. CDR3 length: 14 residues. V gave up 5 bases and J gave up 5 bases, with 15 bases separating them. This chain's CDR3 is CASSPGLTPETQYF. CDR3 sequence (DNA): TGTGCCAGCAGCCCAGGACTGACGCCGGAGACCCAGTACTTC. The full variable domain, with the rest looked up from reference TRBV7-3 and TRBJ2-5, is GAGVSQTPSNKVTEKGKYVELRCDPISGHTALYWYRQSLGQGPEFLIYFQGTGAADDSGLPNDRFFAVRPEGSVSTLKIQRTERGDSAVYLCASSPGLTPETQYFGPGTRLLVL.

The rearrangement links TRBV30 to TRBJ1-5, with a weak D call TRBD1 (6 bases). Germline CDR1 reads GTSNPN; CDR2 reads SVGIG (reference sequence). V was pared by 1 base and J by 3 bases, with 16 bases between. This CDR3 has 16 residues. The CDR3 coding sequence is TGTGCCTGGAGTGGGGGAAACAGGGACCTCAATCAGCCCCAGCATTTT. It specifies CAWSGGNRDLNQPQHF.

There are a few counts of this clone. The chain has TRBV4-2 and TRBJ2-1, with D possibly matching TRBD1 (5 bases). CDR1 is LGHNA, CDR2 YNFKEQ, per germline. V dropped 2 bases and J dropped 4 bases, with 6 bases sitting between them. The CDR3 runs 13 residues. The CDR3 region is CASSQQGYNEQFF. The CDR3 nucleotides are TGTGCCAGCAGCCAACAGGGTTACAATGAGCAGTTCTTC.